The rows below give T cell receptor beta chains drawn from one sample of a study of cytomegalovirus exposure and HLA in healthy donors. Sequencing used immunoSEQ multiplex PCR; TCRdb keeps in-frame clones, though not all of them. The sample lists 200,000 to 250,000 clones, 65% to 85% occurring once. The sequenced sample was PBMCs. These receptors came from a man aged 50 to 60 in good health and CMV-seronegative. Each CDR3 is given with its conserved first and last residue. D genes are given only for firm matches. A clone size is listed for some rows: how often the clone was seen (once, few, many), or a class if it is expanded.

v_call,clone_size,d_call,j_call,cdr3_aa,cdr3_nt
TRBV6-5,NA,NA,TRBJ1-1,CASSYRDISTEAFF,TGTGCCAGCAGTTACCGGGACATCAGCACTGAAGCTTTCTTT
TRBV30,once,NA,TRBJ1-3,CAWSVQGPGRGTIYF,TGTGCCTGGAGTGTACAGGGCCCGGGGAGAGGCACCATATATTTT
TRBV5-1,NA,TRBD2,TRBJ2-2,CASSLEAGVNTGELFF,TGCGCCAGCAGCTTGGAAGCGGGGGTGAACACCGGGGAGCTGTTTTTT
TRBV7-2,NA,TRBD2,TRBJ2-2,CASSLALPLGGSRWNTGELFF,TGTGCCAGCAGCTTAGCCCTCCCGTTGGGCGGGAGTAGGTGGAACACCGGGGAGCTGTTTTTT
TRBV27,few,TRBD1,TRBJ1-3,CASSSVQGATGNTIYF,TGTGCCAGCAGTTCAGTACAGGGGGCAACTGGAAACACCATATATTTT
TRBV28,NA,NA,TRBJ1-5,CASGRVLGQPQHF,TGTGCCAGCGGCAGGGTACTGGGTCAGCCCCAGCATTTT
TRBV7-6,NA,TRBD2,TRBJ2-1,CASSISGRDYNEQFF,TGTGCCAGCAGCATTAGCGGGAGGGATTACAATGAGCAGTTCTTC
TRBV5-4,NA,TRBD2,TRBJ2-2,CASTKGAGLRSSGELFF,TGTGCCAGCACTAAGGGCGCGGGACTAAGGTCATCCGGGGAGCTGTTTTTT
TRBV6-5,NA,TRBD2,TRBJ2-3,CASSQSGSTQYF,TGTGCCAGCAGCCAGAGCGGGAGTACGCAGTATTTT
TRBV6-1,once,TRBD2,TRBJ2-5,CASSLELAGGKTQYF,TGTGCCAGCAGCCTCGAACTAGCGGGAGGGAAGACCCAGTACTTC
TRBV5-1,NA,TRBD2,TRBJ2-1,CASSLAGTSPYNEQFF,TGCGCCAGCAGCTTGGCCGGGACTAGCCCCTACAATGAGCAGTTCTTC
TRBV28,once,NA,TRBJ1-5,CASRPGERVSNQPQHF,TGTGCCAGCAGACCTGGGGAGAGAGTTAGCAATCAGCCCCAGCATTTT
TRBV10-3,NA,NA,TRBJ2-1,CAISGGHGGEQFF,TGTGCCATCAGTGGGGGCCATGGAGGGGAGCAGTTCTTC
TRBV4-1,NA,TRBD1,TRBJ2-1,CASSFGQGPYNEQFF,TGCGCCAGCAGCTTCGGACAGGGCCCTTACAATGAGCAGTTCTTC
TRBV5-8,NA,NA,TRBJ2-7,CASSLRGYEQYF,TGTGCCAGCAGCTTGCGGGGATACGAGCAGTACTTC
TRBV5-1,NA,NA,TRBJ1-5,CASSLGQGSNQPQHF,TGCGCCAGCAGCCTGGGGCAGGGGAGCAATCAGCCCCAGCATTTT
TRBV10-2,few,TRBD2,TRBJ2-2,CASGRRGDTGELFF,TGCGCCAGCGGACGTCGGGGGGACACCGGGGAGCTGTTTTTT
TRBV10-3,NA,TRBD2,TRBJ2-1,CAIRGPTSGNEQFF,TGTGCCATCAGGGGACCGACTAGCGGGAATGAGCAGTTCTTC
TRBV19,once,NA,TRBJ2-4,CASSTIAKNIQYF,TGTGCCAGTAGTACAATAGCCAAAAACATTCAGTACTTC
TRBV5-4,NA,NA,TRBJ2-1,CASSSGLEQFF,TGTGCCAGCAGCAGCGGGCTAGAGCAGTTCTTC
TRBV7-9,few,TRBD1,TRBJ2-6,CASSGRDRGFSGANVLTF,TGTGCCAGCAGCGGAAGGGACAGGGGTTTTTCTGGGGCCAACGTCCTGACTTTC
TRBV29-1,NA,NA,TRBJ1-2,CSVESATYGYAF,TGCAGCGTTGAGTCAGCGACCTATGGCTACGCCTTC
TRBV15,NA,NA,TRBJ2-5,CATSRNRLQGNYKETQYF,TGTGCCACCAGCAGAAACAGGTTGCAGGGGAACTATAAAGAGACCCAGTACTTC
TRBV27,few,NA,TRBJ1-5,CASSPRGGQPQHF,TGTGCCAGCAGCCCAAGGGGTGGTCAGCCCCAGCATTTT
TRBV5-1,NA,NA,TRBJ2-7,CASSSSVGAISYEQYF,TGCGCCAGCAGCTCAAGCGTTGGGGCGATTTCCTACGAGCAGTACTTC
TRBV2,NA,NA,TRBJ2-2,CASNPQAGELFF,TGTGCCAGCAACCCCCAGGCCGGGGAGCTGTTTTTT
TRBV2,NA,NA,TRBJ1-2,CASSTGKGYTF,TGTGCCAGCAGTACGGGAAAGGGCTACACCTTC
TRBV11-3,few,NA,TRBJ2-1,CASSLDGQVPYNEQFF,TGTGCCAGCAGCTTAGATGGGCAGGTTCCCTACAATGAGCAGTTCTTC
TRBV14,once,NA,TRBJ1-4,CASSQDRATNEKLFF,TGTGCCAGCAGCCAAGACAGGGCGACTAATGAAAAACTGTTTTTT
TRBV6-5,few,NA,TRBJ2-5,CASRALKEQYF,TGTGCCAGCAGAGCCCTGAAGGAGCAGTACTTC
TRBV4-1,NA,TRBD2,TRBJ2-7,CASSHGTSDYEQYF,TGCGCCAGCAGCCATGGGACTAGCGACTACGAGCAGTACTTC
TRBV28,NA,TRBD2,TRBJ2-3,CASQAGTDTQYF,TGTGCCAGTCAAGCGGGAACAGATACGCAGTATTTT
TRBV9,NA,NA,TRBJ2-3,CASSVGGTDTQYF,TGTGCCAGCAGCGTAGGAGGTACAGATACGCAGTATTTT
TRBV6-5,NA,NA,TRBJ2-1,CASSLTVVNEQFF,TGTGCCAGCAGCTTAACGGTAGTGAATGAGCAGTTCTTC
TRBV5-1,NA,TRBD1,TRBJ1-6,CASSSGTGAFSSYNSPLHF,TGCGCCAGCAGCTCAGGGACAGGGGCCTTCAGCTCCTATAATTCACCCCTCCACTTT
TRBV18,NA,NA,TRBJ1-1,CASSPLSAENTEAFF,TGTGCCAGCTCACCCCTCTCGGCGGAGAACACTGAAGCTTTCTTT
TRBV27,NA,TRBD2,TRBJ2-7,CASQQTSAAYEQYF,TGTGCCAGCCAGCAGACTAGCGCCGCCTACGAGCAGTACTTC
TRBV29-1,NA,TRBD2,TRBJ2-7,CSVEGSSSGGLYEQYF,TGCAGCGTTGAAGGGTCCTCTAGCGGAGGTCTGTACGAGCAGTACTTC
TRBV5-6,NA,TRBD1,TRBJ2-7,CASSSGTGGRYSYEQYF,TGTGCCAGCAGCTCCGGGACAGGGGGGCGTTACTCCTACGAGCAGTACTTC
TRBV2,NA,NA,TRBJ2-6,CASSEEGTGANVLTF,TGTGCCAGCAGTGAGGAGGGAACTGGGGCCAACGTCCTGACTTTC
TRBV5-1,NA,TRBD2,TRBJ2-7,CASSRGGSYEQYF,TGCGCCAGCAGCCGGGGCGGGAGCTACGAGCAGTACTTC
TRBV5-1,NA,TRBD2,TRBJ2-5,CASSSEREGETQYF,TGCGCCAGCAGCAGTGAGCGGGAGGGGGAGACCCAGTACTTC
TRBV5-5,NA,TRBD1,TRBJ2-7,CASSLPGGGIYEQYF,TGTGCCAGCAGCTTGCCAGGGGGCGGAATCTACGAGCAGTACTTC
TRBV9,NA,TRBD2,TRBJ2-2,CASSVGTSGRTGELFF,TGTGCCAGCAGCGTAGGGACTAGCGGGCGCACCGGGGAGCTGTTTTTT
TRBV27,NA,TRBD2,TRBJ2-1,CASRRLAGEQFF,TGTGCCAGCAGGAGACTAGCGGGTGAGCAGTTCTTC
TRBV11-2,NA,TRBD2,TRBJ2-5,CASCQRGEVTQYF,TGTGCCAGCTGCCAACGGGGGGAAGTGACCCAGTACTTC
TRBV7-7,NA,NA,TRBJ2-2,CASSFPPAGTANTGELFF,TGTGCTAGCAGCTTTCCCCCTGCCGGGACTGCGAACACCGGGGAGCTGTTTTTT
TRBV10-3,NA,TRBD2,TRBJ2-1,CAISESIAGGLYNEQFF,TGTGCCATCAGTGAGTCAATAGCGGGAGGACTCTACAATGAGCAGTTCTTC
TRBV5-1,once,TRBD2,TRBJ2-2,CASSWTSGGTGELFF,TGCGCCAGCAGCTGGACTAGCGGCGGGACCGGGGAGCTGTTTTTT
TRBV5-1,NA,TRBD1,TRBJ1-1,CASSLDRTGGLEAFF,TGCGCCAGCAGCTTGGATAGGACAGGGGGCTTGGAAGCTTTCTTT
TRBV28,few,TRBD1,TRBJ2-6,CASSQTGAGANGLTF,TGTGCCAGCAGCCAGACAGGGGCTGGGGCCAACGGCCTGACTTTC
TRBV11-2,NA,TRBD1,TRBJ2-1,CASSGDRSNEQFF,TGTGCCAGCAGCGGGGACAGAAGCAATGAGCAGTTCTTC
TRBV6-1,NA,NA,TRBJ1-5,CASRTGSNQPQHF,TGTGCCAGCAGAACAGGGAGCAATCAGCCCCAGCATTTT
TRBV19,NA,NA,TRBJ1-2,CASSRTEGYGYTF,TGTGCCAGTAGTAGGACCGAGGGCTATGGCTACACCTTC